Following are 3 T cell receptor beta chains from one sample sequenced in a study of beta chain features in type 1 diabetes. Points from the study as a whole: Shorter TCRB CDR3s, moderately but significantly so, were found in Type 1 diabetes patients in all four CD4+ subsets.

These receptors lack a known antigen. Sequencing targeted expressed TCRB transcripts, as all isolated RNA had been reverse transcribed. Generated by immunoSEQ multiplex PCR, the TCRdb table keeps only in-frame clones and is missing some. The sample has 200,000 to 300,000 clones, roughly 11% seen once. Sequencing input: naive CD4+ T cells from blood. These receptors all stem from a young man with type 1 diabetes.

This clone was seen more than once but under ten times. This chain uses TRBV30 with TRBJ1-2; TRBD1 matches at 7 bases. After removal of 6 bases from V and 4 bases from J, the junction contained 5 bases not matched to a gene. The CDR3 length is 12 residues. Germline V gene sequence: CDR1 GTSNPN, CDR2 SVGIG (reference sequence). Here the CDR3 DNA reads TGTGCCTGTCAAGGGGGCGGCTATGGCTACACCTTC. Its translation: CACQGGGYGYTF.

CDR3 sequence: CASSVGLGDNEQFF. In DNA form, the CDR3 reads TGTGCCAGCAGCGTGGGACTAGGGGACAATGAGCAGTTCTTC. The rearrangement joins TRBV9 to TRBJ2-1, with 8 bases identical to TRBD2. CDR3 length equals 14 residues. The junction had 3 bases not matched to a gene; V was cut back by 2 bases and J by 5 bases. Germline V gene data show CDR1 as SGDLS and CDR2 as YYNGEE.

The chain is built from TRBV5-6 and TRBJ2-7; a possible D gene is TRBD1 (6 bases). CDR3 length: 13 amino acids. With 4 bases removed from V and 6 bases from J, the gap between germline ends came to 14 bases. Germline CDR1 SGHDT, CDR2 YYEEEE. The CDR3 here is CASSTGSGVEQYF. DNA of the CDR3: TGTGCCAGCAGCACCGGCTCAGGGGTCGAGCAGTACTTC.